This T cell receptor beta chain was profiled in a study of blood T cells in healthy people across ages. The use of a sample-barcoded 5' primer and a J-beta primer mix characterized a second PCR of 7 to 11 cycles. TCRdb analysed the 5' RACE reads with MiXCR anew, one entry per CDR3 protein. The table lists 800,000 or so distinct CDR3 sequences, more than 20% of them singletons. CDR1 MNHEY and CDR2 SMNVEV come from the germline V gene (reference sequence). The CDR3 has 17 residues. The trim removed 4 bases at V and 2 bases at J, leaving 10 bases unmatched. The sample was also linked to a second study, of T cells of mothers and their children.

The clonotype originates from a boy under 18 in good health. This chain joins TRBV27 and TRBJ2-4, with TRBD2 matching 8 bases. Sequencing was performed on blood. The CDR3 region has the DNA TGTGCCAGCAGTTCGCCTTTGGGCGGGAGGCCCAAAAACATTCAGTACTTC. It encodes CASSSPLGGRPKNIQYF.